This TCR beta chain was identified during a study of cytomegalovirus exposure and HLA in healthy donors. Study outcomes and limitations: Excluded were some V segments that proved indistinguishable, including TRBV6-2 and TRBV6-3.

The PCR had 60 Vbeta and 13 Jbeta primers. Profiled with immunoSEQ multiplex PCR; TCRdb holds only in-frame clones, not every one. The repertoire holds 80,000 to 95,000 clones, with just under 70% as singletons. As concerns this clone: Its target is not known.

CDR3 size: 14 residues. Germline-derived CDR1 and CDR2 are MNHNY and SVGAGI (reference sequence). Losses at the gene ends were 4 bases for V and 1 base for J; bases not matched to a gene: 3. The origin of this receptor is a woman between 45 and 60 years old in good health and CMV-seropositive. What was sequenced was PBMCs. V and J are TRBV6-6 and TRBJ1-1; TRBD1 aligns across 7 bases. CDR3 DNA: TGTGCCAGCAGTTCCCGGACAGGGAACACTGAAGCTTTCTTT. Its translation: CASSSRTGNTEAFF.